This T cell receptor beta chain derives from a study of memory CD4+ T cells and cytomegalovirus serostatus. Using immunoSEQ multiplex PCR, the repertoire was profiled, and TCRdb retains in-frame clones only, with some absent. This sample has roughly 86,000 clones, with 75% to 90% found just once. The sort gate was single viable CD3+CD4+CD8-CD45RO+ cells for memory CD4+ T cells. Donors' CMV status reflects serum IgG against pp150, pp28, p38, p52. V lost 0 bases to trimming and J lost 0 bases; unmatched junction nucleotides: 8. CDR1 and CDR2 (germline): GTSNPN, SVGIG (reference sequence). This CDR3 region has 17 residues.

The TCR sequence derives from an adult in good health and CMV-seropositive. The source material was memory CD4+ T cells from blood. The chain has TRBV30 and TRBJ1-3; 7 bases are shared with TRBD1. The CDR3 here is CAWSVRRGRSSGNTIYF. The CDR3 region has the DNA TGTGCCTGGAGTGTGAGGAGGGGGCGCAGCTCTGGAAACACCATATATTTT.